This T cell receptor (beta chain) was identified during a study of cytomegalovirus exposure and HLA in healthy donors. As for the study in general: About 85 million unique TCRs from HLA-typed donors were held in an early release of data. Of approximately 400 genotyped donors, about 81% clustered with self-reported Caucasian donors.

The CDR3 totals 14 residues. V shed 4 bases, J shed 4 bases, and the junction held 5 bases outside the gene matches. Per germline, CDR1 PRHDT and CDR2 FYEKMQ (reference sequence). This PCR relied on a set of 60 Vbeta primers and 13 Jbeta primers. Here immunoSEQ multiplex PCR was the method, and the copy in TCRdb shows in-frame clones only, minus some. Of 75,000 to 90,000 clones detected, 72% appear once; the ten largest clones hold roughly 10%. Sequences were obtained from PBMCs. This receptor was obtained from a woman between 40 and 55 years old in good health and CMV-seropositive. The V and J genes are TRBV13 and TRBJ2-7, with 9 nucleotides matching TRBD1. The CDR3 nucleotides are TGTGCCAGCAGCTCGGACAGGGGATTGTACGAGCAGTACTTC. It translates to CASSSDRGLYEQYF.